This entry lists 2 T cell receptor beta chains sequenced from one sample in a study of T cells in localized non-small cell lung cancer (dated by TCRdb to 2020 to 2022). The library was made by the immunoSEQ multiplex PCR assay. This is the immuneACCESS table as TCRdb keeps it, with only in-frame sequences that have V and J called. A part of the clones is gone; compared with another copy, unresolved V genes explain less than half, and the rest is unexplained. The sample table records 60,000 to 85,000 clones; 86% of these occur just once. The top ten hold 21% of the sample. Here the sequenced sample was peripheral blood, taken before any cancer treatment. The receptors stem from a male donor at least 60 years old with stage III squamous cell lung carcinoma.

This clone was observed a single time. This chain joins TRBV10-2 and TRBJ1-2, with 9 bases identical to TRBD1. The length of the CDR3 is 11 residues. Unmatched junction bases numbered 1, after V lost 3 bases and J lost 11 bases. Germline V gene sequence: CDR1 WSHSY, CDR2 SAAADI. CDR3 sequence reads: CASSEGTGYTF. The CDR3 DNA follows: TGCGCCAGCAGTGAAGGGACAGGGTACACCTTC.

The chain carries TRBV9 and TRBJ2-2, with D possibly matching TRBD1 (6 bases). V was clipped by 4 bases and J by 0 bases, with 13 bases between them. CDR3 length equals 16 residues. Germline CDR1 reads SGDLS; CDR2 reads YYNGEE. CDR3 region: CASSLGQRANTGELFF. The CDR3 DNA reads TGTGCCAGCAGCCTCGGACAGCGCGCGAACACCGGGGAGCTGTTTTTT.